Here is one TCR beta chain with its context. Trimming removed 2 bases at V and 5 bases at J, with 18 bases between. CDR1 is SGHVS, CDR2 FNYEAQ, per germline. The CDR3 is 16 amino acids. The PCR contained 60 Vbeta and 13 Jbeta primers. Method: immunoSEQ multiplex PCR; TCRdb's copy keeps in-frame clones and lacks some. The sample carries around 38,000 clones, 60% to 70% recorded once. This entry is derived from a study of cytomegalovirus exposure and HLA in healthy donors. The genes are TRBV7-6 and TRBJ2-5; a possible D gene is TRBD2 (5 bases). What was sequenced was PBMCs. This receptor was taken from a man aged 45-60 years in good health and CMV-seropositive. For the CDR3, the DNA is TGTGCCAGCAGCTTATCCTTGGGCCCTAGAGGGGAGACCCAGTACTTC. It is translated as CASSLSLGPRGETQYF.